Detailed here is one TCR beta chain. In germline, CDR1 is SGHTA, CDR2 FQGNSA. V was clipped by 1 base and J by 6 bases, with 16 bases between them. The CDR3 contains 16 residues. Enrolled through a virtual design, the participants were between roughly 18 and 95 years of age and came from about two dozen US areas. Participant reports of clinical history set cohort assignment. Using immunoSEQ multiplex PCR, the repertoire was profiled, and TCRdb retains in-frame clones only, with some absent. The sample lists approximately 330,000 clones, 70% to 90% occurring once. The data belong to a study of blood T cell repertoires in COVID-19.

The specimen was PBMCs or T cells enriched from blood (not recorded which). The genes are TRBV7-2 and TRBJ2-4, with D unclear. The origin of this receptor is a woman aged 40-49 years with acute COVID-19. The CDR3 sequence: CASSLVFSLTGNIQYF. The CDR3 DNA is TGTGCCAGCAGCTTAGTGTTCTCTTTAACTGGAAACATTCAGTACTTC.